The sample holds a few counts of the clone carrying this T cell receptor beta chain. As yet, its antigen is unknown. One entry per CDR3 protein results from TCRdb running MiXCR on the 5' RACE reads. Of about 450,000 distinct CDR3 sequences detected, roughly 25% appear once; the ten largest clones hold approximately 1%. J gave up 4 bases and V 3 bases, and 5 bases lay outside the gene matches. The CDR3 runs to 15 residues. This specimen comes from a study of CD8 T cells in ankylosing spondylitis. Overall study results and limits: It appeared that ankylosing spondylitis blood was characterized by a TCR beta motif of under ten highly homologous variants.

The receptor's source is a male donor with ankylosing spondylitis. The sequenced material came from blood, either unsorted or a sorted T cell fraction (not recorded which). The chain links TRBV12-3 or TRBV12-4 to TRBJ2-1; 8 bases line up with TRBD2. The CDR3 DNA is TGTGCCAGCAGTTTGGGACTAGGGGGTTACAATGAGCAGTTCTTC. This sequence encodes CASSLGLGGYNEQFF.